This passage covers 9 T cell receptor beta chains from one sample sequenced in a study of T-cell memory formation after mild COVID-19 (dated by TCRdb to the early 2020s). Receptors were amplified or captured by 5' RACE. Sequencer: Illumina NovaSeq 6000. TCRdb's own reprocessing of the public reads used fastp at Q25 and MiXCR and kept productive beta chains. Here each entry gathers all rows of one CDR3 protein and keeps the most common genes and DNA. The sample profile shows hundreds of thousands of distinct CDR3 sequences; about 22% of them were found once. Of the sample, under 8.5% is held by the ten largest clones. The sequencing sample was made of PBMCs or a T cell subset sorted from them (not recorded which). These receptors all stem from an adult woman who had mild COVID-19 (a few samples of this study predate the infection). The sample titles of this study are shuffled in the database, so cell type and time point are left out; the donor was told from shared clones.

The V gene is TRBV6-6, the J gene TRBJ2-3; D gene unclear. V was clipped by 2 bases and J by 6 bases, with 9 bases between them. CDR1 is MNHNY and CDR2 is SVGAGI in the germline V gene (reference sequence). The CDR3 loop spans 13 amino acids. CDR3 sequence (DNA): TGTGCCAGCAGTTACCCGTTGGGGGATACGCAGTATTTT. It specifies CASSYPLGDTQYF.

This clonotype appeared many times. The chain is built from TRBV12-3 or TRBV12-4 and TRBJ1-1; the D gene is possibly TRBD1 (6 bases). V was trimmed by 6 bases and J by 1 base, leaving 12 bases between them. The CDR3 spans 14 residues. CDR3 residues: CASSTGDTNTEAFF. The CDR3 bases are TGTGCCAGCAGCACTGGGGACACGAACACTGAAGCTTTCTTT.

The chain is built from TRBV3-1 and TRBJ2-2, with unresolved D. CDR1 and CDR2 from the germline V gene are LGHDT and YNNKEL (reference sequence). The CDR3 is 11 residues long. V lost 6 bases, J lost 7 bases, and 6 bases lay in between. The CDR3 region has the DNA TGTGCCAGCAGAGGCATCGGGGAGCTGTTTTTT. As protein: CASRGIGELFF. Combining the CDR3 with reference TRBV3-1 and TRBJ2-2 gives the whole variable domain DTAVSQTPKYLVTQMGNDKSIKCEQNLGHDTMYWYKQDSKKFLKIMFSYNNKELIINETVPNRFSPKSPDKAHLNLHINSLELGDSAVYFCASRGIGELFFGEGSRLTVL.

In its sample, this clonotype was seen a few times. The rearrangement links TRBV18 to TRBJ2-7; the match to TRBD1 covers 7 bases. V was clipped by 0 bases and J by 2 bases; unmatched bases: 4. The germline CDR1 and CDR2 sequences are KGHSH and LQKENI. The CDR3 totals 15 residues. The chain's CDR3 is CASSPPSRGTYEQYF. CDR3 nucleotide sequence: TGTGCCAGCTCACCACCGAGCAGGGGGACCTACGAGCAGTACTTC.

A few counts support this clonotype. This chain connects TRBV27 to TRBJ2-7, with TRBD1 matching 7 bases. V lost 7 bases, J lost 1 base, and 10 bases stayed unmatched. There are 15 residues in the CDR3. Germline lookup yields CDR1 MNHEY and CDR2 SMNVEV (reference sequence). The CDR3, as DNA: TGTGCCAGCACAGGAGAGAGACAGGGATCCTACGAGCAGTACTTC. Protein product: CASTGERQGSYEQYF.

This sequence joins TRBV7-9 and TRBJ2-7; 9 bases are shared with TRBD2. The trim removed 3 bases at V and 0 bases at J, leaving 6 bases unmatched. CDR1 SEHNR and CDR2 FQNEAQ come from the germline V gene (reference sequence). The CDR3 has 16 amino acids. In DNA form, the CDR3 reads TGTGCCAGCAGCTTCCCTAGCGGGACCAGCTCCTACGAGCAGTACTTC. It translates to CASSFPSGTSSYEQYF.

This chain joins TRBV4-1 and TRBJ2-7; 9 nucleotides agree with TRBD1. Trimming cost V 0 bases and J 4 bases; bases outside gene matches: 4. The CDR3 loop spans 15 amino acids. From germline, CDR1 is MGHRA and CDR2 YSYEKL. In DNA, the CDR3 is TGCGCCAGCAGCCAAGACATTGGACAGGGGTACGAGCAGTACTTC. Its translation: CASSQDIGQGYEQYF.

This clonotype has just a few counts. The V gene is TRBV3-1, the J gene TRBJ2-7, with TRBD2 matching over 8 bases. CDR3 length: 14 residues. V trimming: 0 bases; J trimming: 6 bases; junction bases outside the gene matches: 4. Germline values: CDR1 LGHDT, CDR2 YNNKEL (reference sequence). CDR3 sequence: CASSQDRLAGEQYF. The CDR3 DNA sequence: TGTGCCAGCAGCCAAGATCGGCTAGCGGGCGAGCAGTACTTC.

A few counts support this clonotype. V is TRBV29-1 and J is TRBJ2-1, with a tentative D call TRBD2 (6 bases). CDR1 is SQVTM, CDR2 ANQGSEA, per germline. CDR3 length: 15 amino acids. The ends were cut back, 7 bases at V and 2 bases at J, with 18 bases in the middle. The CDR3 region is CSGFGRDFTYNEQFF. CDR3 DNA: TGCAGCGGATTTGGCAGGGACTTTACCTACAATGAGCAGTTCTTC.